The 27 T cell receptor beta chains listed next were all sequenced from one sample in a study of glioma-infiltrating T cells after dendritic cell vaccination. Generated by immunoSEQ multiplex PCR, the TCRdb table keeps only in-frame clones and is missing some. The sample carries around 78,000 clones, around 86% recorded once. Time point defined: after dendritic cell vaccination, including at tumor progression/relapse. The input for sequencing was blood, taken after dendritic cell vaccination. The source is a human donor with glioblastoma.

A single count supports this clone. This chain joins TRBV29-1 and TRBJ1-1; 9 nucleotides align to TRBD1. J lost 5 bases, V lost 3 bases, and 4 bases had no gene match. The CDR3 totals 13 residues. Looked up from germline, CDR1 is SQVTM and CDR2 is ANQGSEA. The DNA for the CDR3 is TGCAGCGTTGAGAAACAGGGGGCAACTGAAGCTTTCTTT. It codes for CSVEKQGATEAFF.

The gene calls are TRBV7-3 and TRBJ2-2, with D tentatively TRBD2 (5 bases). V was cut by 3 bases and J by 5 bases, with 7 bases left in between. Germline assignment: CDR1 SGHTA and CDR2 FQGTGA. This CDR3 contains 13 residues. The CDR3, as DNA: TGTGCCAGCAGCTTGACGGGGACCGGGGAGCTGTTTTTT. It specifies CASSLTGTGELFF.

The V gene is TRBV6-5, the J gene TRBJ2-3; D is unresolved. Germline-derived CDR1 and CDR2 are MNHEY and SVGAGI. The CDR3 extends over 12 amino acids. The V end lost 5 bases, the J end lost 3 bases, and 6 bases lay between the germline ends. CDR3 nucleotide sequence: TGTGCCAGCAGTGCAGGAACAGATACGCAGTATTTT. This sequence encodes CASSAGTDTQYF.

The chain is built from TRBV29-1 and TRBJ1-2, with 9 bases aligning to TRBD1. The CDR3 is 14 amino acids. V dropped 0 bases and J dropped 6; count of bases not matched to a gene: 5. From germline, CDR1 is SQVTM and CDR2 ANQGSEA. The CDR3 is CSVEDLTGGDGYTF. The CDR3 DNA reads TGCAGCGTTGAAGATCTTACAGGGGGCGATGGCTACACCTTC.

The V gene is TRBV10-1, the J gene TRBJ2-1, with TRBD1 matching over 8 bases. The CDR3 is made up of 13 amino acids. The germline V gene encodes CDR1 WNHNN and CDR2 SYGVQD (reference sequence). With V trimmed by 2 bases and J by 8 bases, 2 bases remained unmatched. DNA for the CDR3: TGCGCCAGCAGTGAGCCGGACAGGGATGAGCAGTTCTTC. The encoded protein is CASSEPDRDEQFF.

This sequence joins TRBV15 and TRBJ2-5; TRBD2 aligns across 7 bases. Germline CDR1 is LNHNV and CDR2 is YYDKDF (reference sequence). V shed 11 bases, J shed 5 bases, and the junction held 14 bases outside the gene matches. This CDR3 contains 14 residues. The CDR3 DNA reads TGTGCCGCTGCGGAGCGGGAACGGGGGGAGACCCAGTACTTC. Its protein is CAAAERERGETQYF. Using reference TRBV15 and TRBJ2-5 for the parts outside the CDR3, the full variable domain is DAMVIQNPRYQVTQFGKPVTLSCSQTLNHNVMYWYQQKSSQAPKLLFHYYDKDFNNEADTPDNFQSRRPNTSFCFLDIRSPGLGDTAMYLCAAAERERGETQYFGPGTRLLVL.

This sequence joins TRBV30 and TRBJ2-1, with 13 bases lining up with TRBD2. Germline-derived CDR1 and CDR2 are GTSNPN and SVGIG (reference sequence). The CDR3 length is 16 residues. J gave up 4 bases and V 5 bases, and 8 bases lay outside the gene matches. The CDR3 is CAWGRGLAGIYNEQFF. DNA for the CDR3: TGTGCCTGGGGGCGGGGACTAGCGGGAATTTACAATGAGCAGTTCTTC.

The chain uses TRBV27 and TRBJ2-7, with 9 nucleotides matching TRBD1. Looked up from germline, CDR1 is MNHEY and CDR2 is SMNVEV (reference sequence). This CDR3 region has 16 residues. The junction had 10 bases not matched to a gene; V was cut back by 5 bases and J by 2 bases. For the CDR3, the DNA is TGTGCCAGCAGTCGATCTCGGGACAGGGCTACCTACGAGCAGTACTTC. Encoded protein: CASSRSRDRATYEQYF.

The genes are TRBV2 and TRBJ2-7; D uncertain. The CDR3 runs to 14 residues. CDR1 is SNHLY and CDR2 is FYNNEI in the germline V gene. V shed 7 bases and J shed 4 bases, with 17 bases lying between them. The CDR3 nucleotides read TGTGCCAGCATTAAATCCGGGTCTGCGTACGAGCAGTACTTC. Amino acids: CASIKSGSAYEQYF.

The rearrangement uses TRBV4-3 and TRBJ2-3; 10 nucleotides line up with TRBD2. There are 17 residues in the CDR3. Germline CDR1 LGHNA, CDR2 YSLEER. Trimming took 3 bases from V and 1 from J; bases not matched to a gene: 7. The chain's CDR3 is CASSQASGTSGTDTQYF. The DNA of the CDR3 is TGCGCCAGCAGCCAGGCCTCCGGGACTAGCGGCACAGATACGCAGTATTTT.

The chain employs TRBV6-1 and TRBJ1-2, with TRBD1 matching 9 bases. Per germline, CDR1 MNHNS and CDR2 SASEGT. The CDR3 has 16 residues. The V and J ends lost 4 bases and 4 bases, in that order; junction bases with no gene match: 10. CDR3 amino acids: CASSASKGQGIYGYTF. The CDR3 DNA is TGTGCCAGCAGTGCCTCCAAGGGACAGGGTATCTATGGCTACACCTTC.

The genes are TRBV5-3 and TRBJ1-2; D uncertain. TRBV5-3 belongs to the ORF category, with a function that is uncertain. This CDR3 region has 14 residues. V was pared by 0 bases and J by 7 bases, with 13 bases between. CDR3 residues: CARSLARSDLGYTF. Here the CDR3 DNA reads TGTGCCAGAAGCTTGGCTCGCAGCGATCTTGGCTACACCTTC.

The gene calls are TRBV7-9 and TRBJ2-5; TRBD2 might be the D (5 bases). Germline lookup yields CDR1 SEHNR and CDR2 FQNEAQ (reference sequence). The CDR3 is 14 amino acids. V was trimmed by 4 bases and J by 7 bases, leaving 16 bases between them. In DNA form, the CDR3 reads TGTGCCAGCAGCTCACTAGTAGGGTTCGGGACCCAGTACTTC. Translated: CASSSLVGFGTQYF.

The chain is built from TRBV11-3 and TRBJ2-6; D is perhaps TRBD1 (5 bases). This CDR3 contains 15 residues. Germline V gene data show CDR1 as SGHNT and CDR2 as YENEEA. Trimming took off 5 bases at V and 3 bases at J, with 11 bases between the two ends. CDR3 amino acids: CASSVGAVGANVLTF. DNA of the CDR3: TGTGCCAGCAGCGTAGGGGCCGTTGGGGCCAACGTCCTGACTTTC.

The rearrangement joins TRBV11-2 to TRBJ1-4, with D tentatively TRBD1 (5 bases). V was cut by 2 bases and J by 10 bases, with 14 bases left in between. The germline V gene encodes CDR1 SGHAT and CDR2 FQNNGV. The CDR3 contains 14 residues. In nucleotides, the CDR3 is TGTGCCAGCAGCTTAAGAAGGGGAATGGGAAAACTGTTTTTT. It encodes CASSLRRGMGKLFF.

The V gene is TRBV30, the J gene TRBJ2-3, with 15 bases that match TRBD2. Germline trimming cut 4 bases from V and 6 bases from J; bases unmatched to any gene: 8. This CDR3 is 16 amino acids long. Per germline, CDR1 GTSNPN and CDR2 SVGIG (reference sequence). The CDR3 nucleotides read TGTGCCTGGACCGGGACTAGCGGGAGGTTGAGGGATACGCAGTATTTT. Encoded protein: CAWTGTSGRLRDTQYF.

The rearrangement uses TRBV9 and TRBJ2-5; D gene unclear. V dropped 2 bases and J dropped 5 bases, with 13 bases sitting between them. CDR1 is SGDLS, CDR2 YYNGEE, per germline. This CDR3 spans 14 amino acids. CDR3 in amino acids: CASSVESFRETQYF. The CDR3 DNA sequence: TGTGCCAGCAGCGTTGAGAGTTTCCGGGAGACCCAGTACTTC.

The sample holds a few counts of this clone. CDR3: CASSSRQGSSGNTIYF. CDR3 sequence (DNA): TGTGCCAGCAGCTCACGACAGGGAAGCTCTGGAAACACCATATATTTT. This chain links TRBV9 with TRBJ1-3; 7 bases fit TRBD1. V was pared by 4 bases and J by 0 bases, with 7 bases of the junction left unmatched. The CDR3 runs 16 residues. In germline, CDR1 is SGDLS, CDR2 YYNGEE.

With regard to this clone: The germline gene is not matched at one end of the junction; a read error may be the cause. V and J are TRBV11-3 and TRBJ2-7; 12 nucleotides agree with TRBD2. The CDR3 has 15 residues. The germline V gene encodes CDR1 SGHNT and CDR2 YENEEA. The CDR3 loop reads CASSPRGTSGPGSLF. The CDR3 nucleotides are TGTGCCAGCAGCCCACGGGGGACTAGCGGGCCCGGTTCCCTCTTC.

This chain links TRBV5-4 with TRBJ2-4; no reliable D call. CDR3 length: 16 amino acids. Looked up from germline, CDR1 is SGHNT and CDR2 is YYREEE (reference sequence). Trimming stripped 0 bases from V and 0 bases from J, with 10 bases between. CDR3 region: CASSLGVTIAKNIQYF. CDR3 in DNA: TGTGCCAGCAGCTTGGGGGTCACTATAGCCAAAAACATTCAGTACTTC.

The sample holds a few counts of this clone. The rearrangement uses TRBV5-1 and TRBJ1-4, with D perhaps matching TRBD1 (5 bases). The CDR3 sequence is 12 residues long. Between the trimmed V and J ends, which lost 0 bases and 11 bases, there was a span of 8 bases. Germline CDR1 reads SGHRS; CDR2 reads YFSETQ. DNA of the CDR3: TGCGCCAGCAGCTTGGGGGCAGGGAAACTGTTTTTT. Its protein product is CASSLGAGKLFF.

The chain joins TRBV11-3 to TRBJ1-1; possibly TRBD1 for D (6 bases). Germline CDR1 SGHNT, CDR2 YENEEA. CDR3 length equals 14 residues. The V end lost 3 bases, the J end lost 0 bases, and 8 bases lay between the germline ends. The CDR3 region has the DNA TGTGCCAGCAGCTTCCGGGACATGAACACTGAAGCTTTCTTT. Translating gives CASSFRDMNTEAFF.

The chain has TRBV4-1 and TRBJ1-1; D is uncertain. Looked up from germline, CDR1 is MGHRA and CDR2 is YSYEKL. The CDR3 has 17 residues. V was shortened by 0 bases and J by 1 base, with 15 bases between the two germline ends. CDR3 protein: CASSQDPFSGGNTEAFF. DNA for the CDR3: TGCGCCAGCAGCCAAGATCCCTTCTCGGGAGGGAACACTGAAGCTTTCTTT.

The chain combines TRBV13 with TRBJ2-5; TRBD1 is a possible D gene (6 bases). Germline assignment: CDR1 PRHDT and CDR2 FYEKMQ (reference sequence). Deletions cut 8 bases from V and 0 bases from J, with 13 bases between. The CDR3 spans 14 residues. CDR3 DNA sequence: TGTGCCAGCGGATTTACAGGGTACCAAGAGACCCAGTACTTC. Encoded protein: CASGFTGYQETQYF. The full variable domain, rest sourced from reference TRBV13 and TRBJ2-5, is AAGVIQSPRHLIKEKRETATLKCYPIPRHDTVYWYQQGPGQDPQFLISFYEKMQSDKGSIPDRFSAQQFSDYHSELNMSSLELGDSALYFCASGFTGYQETQYFGPGTRLLVL.

The V gene is TRBV2, the J gene TRBJ2-1; TRBD2 agrees at 12 bases. Per germline, CDR1 SNHLY and CDR2 FYNNEI. Germline trimming cut 4 bases from V and 2 bases from J; bases unmatched to any gene: 12. The CDR3 has 19 amino acids. Written as DNA, the CDR3 is TGTGCCAGCAGTGGACGGGCTAGCGGGGGGGCCCTAGCCTACAATGAGCAGTTCTTC. It translates to CASSGRASGGALAYNEQFF.

The sample holds one count of this clone. CDR3 residues: CASSPSGGGVETQYF. The CDR3 DNA reads TGTGCCAGCTCACCCTCAGGGGGCGGAGTAGAGACCCAGTACTTC. The gene calls are TRBV18 and TRBJ2-5; 8 bases match TRBD1. CDR3 length: 15 residues. Germline CDR1 is KGHSH and CDR2 is LQKENI. The V segment lost 3 bases and the J segment 4 bases; nucleotides outside the gene matches: 7.

This chain's CDR3 is CASSLARGANTGELFF. CDR3 nucleotide sequence: TGTGCCAGCAGCTTGGCGCGGGGCGCGAACACCGGGGAGCTGTTTTTT. The V and J genes are TRBV5-6 and TRBJ2-2; weak D call: TRBD2 (6 bases). Germline assignment: CDR1 SGHDT and CDR2 YYEEEE. CDR3 length: 16 residues. Trimming removed 0 bases at V and 0 bases at J, with 9 bases between.